Reported below is one TCR beta chain. The antigen is undetermined. The source of the sample is a study of T cells in women clearing cervical HPV infection. Whole-study findings and limits: Unknown T-cell numbers per sample may underlie the richness differences.

Cervical HPV DNA detected by MY09/MY11 PCR, typed by dot-blot. The assay was immunoSEQ multiplex PCR, and TCRdb's table has in-frame clones only and misses some. The sample has 20,000 or so clones. This sequence was found in a woman aged 18 to 75 with a cervical HPV16 infection that either progressed to CIN3+ or cleared (not recorded which). The sequenced sample consisted of blood buffy coat.

CDR3 DNA, as far as it was read: TGTGCCAGCAGTTCCCAGGGAGCAAGTAATGAG. The encoded protein is CASSSQGASNE. The CDR3 reads in full as CASSSQGASNEQFF. The V and J genes are TRBV28 and TRBJ2-1; D is possibly TRBD1 or TRBD2 (5 bases each). The read falls 3 residues short of the CDR3 end, and the missing part is taken from the germline J gene. Germline CDR1 and CDR2: MDHEN and SYDVKM. With 4 bases removed from V and 7 bases from J, the gap between germline ends came to 14 bases. The CDR3 extends over 14 amino acids.